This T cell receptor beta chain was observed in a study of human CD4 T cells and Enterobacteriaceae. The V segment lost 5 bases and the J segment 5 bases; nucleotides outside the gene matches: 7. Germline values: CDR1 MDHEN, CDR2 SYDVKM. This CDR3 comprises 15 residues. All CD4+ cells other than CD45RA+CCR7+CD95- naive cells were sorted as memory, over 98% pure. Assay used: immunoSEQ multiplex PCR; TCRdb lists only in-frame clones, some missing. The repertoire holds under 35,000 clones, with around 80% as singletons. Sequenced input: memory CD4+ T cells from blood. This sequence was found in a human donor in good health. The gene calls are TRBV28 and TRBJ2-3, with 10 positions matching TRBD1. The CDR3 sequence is CASSPLGQGGDTQYF. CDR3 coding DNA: TGTGCCAGCAGTCCTTTAGGACAGGGGGGAGATACGCAGTATTTT. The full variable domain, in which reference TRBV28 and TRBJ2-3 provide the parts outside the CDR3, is DVKVTQSSRYLVKRTGEKVFLECVQDMDHENMFWYRQDPGLGLRLIYFSYDVKMKEKGDIPEGYSVSREKKERFSLILESASTNQTSMYLCASSPLGQGGDTQYFGPGTRLTVL.